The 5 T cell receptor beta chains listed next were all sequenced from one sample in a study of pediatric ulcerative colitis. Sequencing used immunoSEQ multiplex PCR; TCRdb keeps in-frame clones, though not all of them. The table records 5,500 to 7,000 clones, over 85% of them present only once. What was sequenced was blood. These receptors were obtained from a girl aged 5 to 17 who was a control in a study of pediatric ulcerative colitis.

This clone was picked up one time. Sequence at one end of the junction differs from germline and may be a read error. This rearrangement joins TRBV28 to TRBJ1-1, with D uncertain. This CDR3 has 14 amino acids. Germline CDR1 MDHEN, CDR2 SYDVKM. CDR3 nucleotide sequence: TGTGCCAGCAGTTCCCGACCGGCGAACCCTGAAGCTTTCTTT. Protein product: CASSSRPANPEAFF.

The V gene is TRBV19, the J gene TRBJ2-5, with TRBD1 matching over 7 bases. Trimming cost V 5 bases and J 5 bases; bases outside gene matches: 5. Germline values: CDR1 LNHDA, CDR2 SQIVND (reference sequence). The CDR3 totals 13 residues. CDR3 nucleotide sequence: TGTGCCAGTAGTCCCCCGGACAGGGAGACCCAGTACTTC. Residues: CASSPPDRETQYF.

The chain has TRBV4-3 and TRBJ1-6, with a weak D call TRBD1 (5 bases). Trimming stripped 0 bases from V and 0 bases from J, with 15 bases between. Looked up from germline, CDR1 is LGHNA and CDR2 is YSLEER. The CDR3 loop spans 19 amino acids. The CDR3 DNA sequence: TGCGCCAGCAGCCAAGATCGTGCGGGACTGAGCTCCTATAATTCACCCCTCCACTTT. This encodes CASSQDRAGLSSYNSPLHF.

This chain's CDR3 is CASSTRTGHDEQYF. The CDR3 region has the DNA TGTGCCAGCTCAACCCGGACAGGGCACGACGAGCAGTACTTC. The chain carries TRBV18 and TRBJ2-7; 8 positions match TRBD1. The CDR3 loop spans 14 amino acids. J was trimmed by 5 bases and V by 5 bases; bases with no gene match: 8. Germline values: CDR1 KGHSH, CDR2 LQKENI.

As DNA, the CDR3 is TGTGCCAGCAGTCCGAGTAGGTCCTATAATTCACCCCTCCACTTT. It is translated as CASSPSRSYNSPLHF. The J gene is TRBJ1-6, the V gene TRBV28; D remains ambiguous. Trimming removed 5 bases at V and 1 base at J, with 9 bases between. Germline-derived CDR1 and CDR2 are MDHEN and SYDVKM. The CDR3 loop spans 15 amino acids.